The 25 T cell receptor beta chains reported below all come from one sample, sequenced in a study of human T cells and chemical hapten exposure. Time point reported: patch test 1, 2 weeks after DPC sensitization. Documented treatment: therapeutic diphenylcyclopropenone sensitization with weekly scalp DPC. TCRdb re-analysed the RACE reads in MiXCR, keeping a single row per CDR3 protein. The sample includes about 90,000 distinct CDR3 sequences, roughly a tenth of them seen just once. The sequenced sample was whole blood, obtained in connection with sensitization to the hapten diphenylcyclopropenone (DPC). These receptors were collected from a man aged 35 to 55 with alopecia areata. Some clones in this sample may be carry-over from other donors' samples.

The chain employs TRBV7-2 and TRBJ2-3; the match to TRBD2 covers 14 bases. The CDR3 extends over 16 amino acids. Unmatched junction bases numbered 6, after V lost 5 bases and J lost 5 bases. The V gene's germline CDR1 is SGHTA and CDR2 FQGNSA. The CDR3 sequence is CASSPPGLAGGDTQYF. The CDR3 nucleotides read TGTGCCAGCAGCCCCCCCGGACTAGCGGGAGGAGATACGCAGTATTTT. Filled out from reference TRBV7-2 and TRBJ2-3, the complete variable domain reads GAGVSQSPSNKVTEKGKDVELRCDPISGHTALYWYRQSLGQGLEFLIYFQGNSAPDKSGLPSDRFSAERTGGSVSTLTIQRTQQEDSAVYLCASSPPGLAGGDTQYFGPGTRLTVL.

This clonotype has at least ten counts. This chain links TRBV7-3 with TRBJ1-1; D not certain. The CDR3 totals 14 residues. The germline gives CDR1 SGHTA, CDR2 FQGTGA. V lost 0 bases, J lost 4 bases, and 9 bases lay in between. CDR3 nucleotide sequence: TGTGCCAGCAGCTTAACGGATATGAGCACTGAAGCTTTCTTT. It yields the protein CASSLTDMSTEAFF.

This clonotype occurred many times. The DNA for the CDR3 is TGTGCCAGCAGCACCCGATCGGGCGGCACCAAAAGGAGTGAGCAGTTCTTC. It is translated as CASSTRSGGTKRSEQFF. The J gene is TRBJ2-1, the V gene TRBV27; D call uncertain. The CDR3 runs to 17 residues. The V gene's germline CDR1 is MNHEY and CDR2 SMNVEV (reference sequence). Deletions cut 6 bases from V and 9 bases from J, with 27 bases between.

Ten or more counts support this clonotype. The gene calls are TRBV12-3 or TRBV12-4 and TRBJ1-1; D unresolved. The CDR3 sequence is 16 residues long. The V gene lost 7 bases and the J gene lost 1 base, with 19 bases spanning the gap. The CDR3 coding sequence is TGTGCCAGCACCCCGGCGCCCCAACAGTCGAACACTGAAGCTTTCTTT. Protein product: CASTPAPQQSNTEAFF.

J is TRBJ2-2 and V is TRBV29-1; D uncertain. V shed 6 bases and J shed 2 bases, with 10 bases lying between them. Germline V gives CDR1 SQVTM, CDR2 ANQGSEA. The length of the CDR3 is 13 residues. The CDR3: CSVQQINTGELFF. The CDR3, as DNA: TGCAGCGTACAGCAAATAAACACCGGGGAGCTGTTTTTT.

V gene TRBV6-2 or TRBV6-3 combines with J gene TRBJ1-5; TRBD1 might be the D (6 bases). This CDR3 is 18 amino acids long. In germline, CDR1 is MNHEY, CDR2 SVGEGT. Deletions cut 4 bases from V and 0 bases from J, with 19 bases between. This CDR3 is CASSFEVGTPDSNQPQHF. The CDR3 bases are TGTGCCAGCAGTTTTGAGGTCGGGACACCTGATAGCAATCAGCCCCAGCATTTT.

This clonotype has at least ten counts. The chain links TRBV12-3 or TRBV12-4 to TRBJ2-3, with D uncertain. V was shortened by 7 bases and J by 0 bases, with 8 bases between the two germline ends. This CDR3 is built from 13 residues. The DNA of the CDR3 is TGTGCCAGCAAGCCGGGCAGCACAGATACGCAGTATTTT. The encoded protein is CASKPGSTDTQYF.

There are many counts of this clonotype. This chain connects TRBV27 to TRBJ2-1; 16 positions agree with TRBD2. The V gene end was trimmed by 5 bases and the J gene end by 1 base; junction bases not matched to a gene: 5. This CDR3 is built from 18 residues. Per the germline V gene, CDR1 is MNHEY and CDR2 is SMNVEV (reference sequence). The CDR3 DNA follows: TGTGCCAGCAGTACCGGGACTAGCGGGAGGGAGTCCTACAATGAGCAGTTCTTC. Translated, it gives CASSTGTSGRESYNEQFF.

The chain is built from TRBV29-1 and TRBJ2-1; no definite D call. Deletions cut 5 bases from V and 9 bases from J, with 23 bases between. The CDR3 spans 15 residues. Germline CDR1 SQVTM, CDR2 ANQGSEA. The CDR3 region is CSVTVSNLYSVEQFF. The CDR3 DNA is TGCAGCGTTACTGTGTCTAACCTTTACAGTGTTGAGCAGTTCTTC.

This sequence joins TRBV9 and TRBJ2-7, with TRBD2 identical over 12 bases. The CDR3 spans 17 residues. V gave up 0 bases and J gave up 2 bases; unmatched junction bases: 6. CDR1 and CDR2 (germline): SGDLS, YYNGEE. CDR3 amino acids: CASSVAASGRAAYEQYF. The CDR3 DNA reads TGTGCCAGCAGCGTAGCGGCTAGCGGGAGGGCCGCCTACGAGCAGTACTTC.

This clonotype was observed at least ten times. V gene TRBV20-1 combines with J gene TRBJ1-5, with D unclear. CDR3 length: 14 residues. The ends were cut back, 4 bases at V and 2 bases at J, with 12 bases in the middle. CDR1 is DFQATT and CDR2 is SNEGSKA in the germline V gene (reference sequence). The DNA for the CDR3 is TGCAGTGCTATGCGGGAGCAGGGCAATCAGCCCCAGCATTTT. Translation gives CSAMREQGNQPQHF.

This clonotype came up a few times. The chain recombines TRBV30 with TRBJ1-5; D is ambiguous. This CDR3 comprises 13 residues. The germline gives CDR1 GTSNPN, CDR2 SVGIG (reference sequence). V gave up 2 bases and J gave up 4 bases, with 9 bases separating them. DNA for the CDR3: TGTGCCTGGAGTTACGGCGGGAATCAGCCCCAGCATTTT. Encoded protein: CAWSYGGNQPQHF.

V and J are TRBV28 and TRBJ2-7; TRBD1 agrees at 9 bases. Germline V CDR1 and CDR2: MDHEN, SYDVKM. Trimming at V came to 5 bases and at J to 2 bases, leaving 4 bases not matched to a gene. This CDR3 spans 14 amino acids. The CDR3 DNA sequence: TGTGCCAGCAGTGCCGGGACAGGGACCTACGAGCAGTACTTC. It encodes CASSAGTGTYEQYF.

This chain uses TRBV5-1 with TRBJ1-1; D unclear. Per the germline V gene, CDR1 is SGHRS and CDR2 is YFSETQ. Trimming left V 3 bases short and J 1 base short, with 10 bases between. The CDR3 spans 14 residues. In DNA form, the CDR3 reads TGCGCCAGCAGCTCGCAAGGTACGAACACTGAAGCTTTCTTT. Amino acid sequence: CASSSQGTNTEAFF.

This clonotype was detected a few times. The V call is TRBV19, the J call TRBJ2-7; weak D call: TRBD1 (5 bases). Germline values: CDR1 LNHDA, CDR2 SQIVND (reference sequence). Trimming left V 3 bases short and J 7 bases short, with 16 bases between. The CDR3 is 14 amino acids. CDR3 in DNA: TGTGCCAGTAGTATCCAGGGCCAAGTTGGGGAGCAGTACTTC. This gives the protein CASSIQGQVGEQYF. The full variable domain, in which reference TRBV19 and TRBJ2-7 provide the parts outside the CDR3, is DGGITQSPKYLFRKEGQNVTLSCEQNLNHDAMYWYRQDPGQGLRLIYYSQIVNDFQKGDIAEGYSVSREKKESFPLTVTSAQKNPTAFYLCASSIQGQVGEQYFGPGTRLTVT.

This clonotype was observed at least ten times. The gene calls are TRBV20-1 and TRBJ2-3; D unresolved. The CDR3 length is 13 residues. The germline V gene encodes CDR1 DFQATT and CDR2 SNEGSKA (reference sequence). V shed 3 bases and J shed 1 base, with 8 bases lying between them. The CDR3 DNA is TGCAGTGCTAGCAGTGGGGGCACAGATACGCAGTATTTT. Protein sequence: CSASSGGTDTQYF.

The chain links TRBV6-5 to TRBJ2-2; a possible D gene is TRBD1 (6 bases). The CDR3 loop spans 14 amino acids. The V end was cut by 7 bases, the J end by 2 bases, with 11 bases between. CDR1 and CDR2 (germline): MNHEY, SVGAGI. CDR3 nucleotides: TGTGCCAGCACCGGACAGCCCAACACCGGGGAGCTGTTTTTT. Protein product: CASTGQPNTGELFF.

The chain couples TRBV3-1 to TRBJ2-4; TRBD2 might be the D (5 bases). This CDR3 comprises 16 residues. The V gene lost 1 base and the J gene lost 0 bases, with 10 bases spanning the gap. Germline V gene lookup returns CDR1 LGHDT and CDR2 YNNKEL (reference sequence). DNA for the CDR3: TGTGCCAGCAGCCAAGTGGTGGGAGTAGCCAAAAACATTCAGTACTTC. It encodes CASSQVVGVAKNIQYF.

The rearrangement uses TRBV7-2 and TRBJ2-1; tentatively, D is TRBD1 or TRBD2 (5 bases each). Trimming left V 2 bases short and J 12 bases short, with 17 bases between. The CDR3 runs to 14 residues. Per the germline V gene, CDR1 is SGHTA and CDR2 is FQGNSA. The CDR3 DNA sequence: TGTGCCAGCAGCTTATTAGGGACCCACAAAGGGCAGTTCTTC. Translation gives CASSLLGTHKGQFF. The entire variable domain, with the rest obtained from reference TRBV7-2 and TRBJ2-1, is as follows: GAGVSQSPSNKVTEKGKDVELRCDPISGHTALYWYRQSLGQGLEFLIYFQGNSAPDKSGLPSDRFSAERTGGSVSTLTIQRTQQEDSAVYLCASSLLGTHKGQFFGPGTRLTVL.

This clonotype was detected a few times. The chain is built from TRBV20-1 and TRBJ2-7; D tentatively reads TRBD1 or TRBD2 (6 bases each). Per germline, CDR1 DFQATT and CDR2 SNEGSKA (reference sequence). This CDR3 is 13 amino acids long. Trimming left V 6 bases short and J 2 bases short, with 14 bases between. CDR3 loop: CSARWGAPYEQYF. DNA of the CDR3: TGCAGTGCGAGGTGGGGGGCCCCCTACGAGCAGTACTTC.

The table lists this clonotype with a few counts. V usage is TRBV12-3 or TRBV12-4 and J usage is TRBJ1-5; D is unresolved. The CDR3 runs 13 residues. V was clipped by 7 bases and J by 7 bases, with 14 bases between them. The CDR3 is CASTQDGRQPQHF. CDR3 bases: TGTGCCAGCACCCAGGACGGTCGCCAGCCCCAGCATTTT.

The rearrangement uses TRBV11-2 and TRBJ2-7, with D possibly matching TRBD1 (5 bases). V shed 5 bases and J shed 2 bases, with 16 bases lying between them. Per germline, CDR1 SGHAT and CDR2 FQNNGV. This CDR3 has 15 residues. The CDR3 loop reads CASSPTTVITYEQYF. The CDR3 coding sequence is TGTGCCAGCAGCCCTACGACAGTAATAACCTACGAGCAGTACTTC. Combining the CDR3 with reference TRBV11-2 and TRBJ2-7 gives the whole variable domain EAGVAQSPRYKIIEKRQSVAFWCNPISGHATLYWYQQILGQGPKLLIQFQNNGVVDDSQLPKDRFSAERLKGVDSTLKIQPAKLEDSAVYLCASSPTTVITYEQYFGPGTRLTVT.

V gene TRBV7-9 combines with J gene TRBJ2-1, with 10 bases identical to TRBD2. J lost 15 bases, V lost 6 bases, and 14 bases had no gene match. Germline V gene sequence: CDR1 SEHNR, CDR2 FQNEAQ (reference sequence). This CDR3 has 14 amino acids. The CDR3 region is CASSRSGRPLGPFF. The CDR3 region has the DNA TGTGCCAGCAGTCGTAGCGGGAGGCCTCTAGGTCCGTTCTTC.

This clonotype was recorded a few times. The genes are TRBV19 and TRBJ2-6; maybe TRBD1 (5 bases). The V end lost 4 bases, the J end lost 4 bases, and 11 bases lay between the germline ends. The CDR3 length is 15 residues. Germline CDR1 is LNHDA and CDR2 is SQIVND (reference sequence). The CDR3 bases are TGTGCCAGTAGTAAAGACAGCAGCGGGGCCAACGTCCTGACTTTC. Its protein is CASSKDSSGANVLTF.

This clonotype has only a few counts. The chain has TRBV11-2 and TRBJ1-3; D gene unclear. The V end lost 6 bases, the J end lost 0 bases, and 12 bases lay between the germline ends. Germline V lookup: CDR1 SGHAT, CDR2 FQNNGV. CDR3 length: 15 amino acids. CDR3 sequence: CASSSDIPSGNTIYF. CDR3 DNA: TGTGCCAGCAGTTCGGATATTCCCTCTGGAAACACCATATATTTT.